Below, 19 T cell receptor beta chains from the same sample are listed, as sequenced in a study of siplizumab effects on memory and regulatory T cells. Only in-frame clones appear in the TCRdb table, and some are missing; sequencing was by immunoSEQ multiplex PCR. The sample records over 100,000 clones, around 95% being singletons. The sequencing sample was made of non-Treg CD4+ T cells sorted from blood. Source of these receptors: a human donor in good health.

The chain couples TRBV5-4 to TRBJ2-7, with D possibly matching TRBD1 (6 bases). The CDR3 runs to 14 residues. V lost 0 bases and J 6 bases, leaving 13 bases between the germline ends. CDR1 SGHNT and CDR2 YYREEE come from the germline V gene (reference sequence). The CDR3 loop is CASSLADRQGEQYF. DNA of the CDR3: TGTGCCAGCAGCTTGGCCGACAGGCAGGGCGAGCAGTACTTC.

The genes are TRBV7-7 and TRBJ2-1, with D perhaps being TRBD1 or TRBD2 (5 bases each). CDR3 length: 14 residues. V lost 4 bases, J lost 5 bases, and 12 bases lay in between. Germline V gene data show CDR1 as SSHAT and CDR2 as FNYEAQ (reference sequence). CDR3 region: CASSSYGANNEQFF. The DNA of the CDR3 is TGTGCCAGCAGCTCGTACGGGGCGAACAATGAGCAGTTCTTC.

V and J are TRBV5-1 and TRBJ1-6, with D hard to call. V lost 2 bases and J lost 9, with 15 bases in between. Per the germline V gene, CDR1 is SGHRS and CDR2 is YFSETQ. The CDR3 is 15 amino acids. The DNA for the CDR3 is TGCGCCAGCAGCTTTGATGTGGGAGACCTTTCACCCCTCCACTTT. Its translation is CASSFDVGDLSPLHF.

V gene TRBV19 combines with J gene TRBJ1-4; no firm D call. The V end was cut by 5 bases, the J end by 8 bases, with 21 bases between. The germline V gene encodes CDR1 LNHDA and CDR2 SQIVND (reference sequence). This CDR3 has 16 residues. The CDR3 spells CASSPGFRQPKEKLFF. Here the CDR3 DNA reads TGTGCCAGTAGTCCCGGATTCCGGCAACCCAAGGAAAAACTGTTTTTT.

The chain carries TRBV5-1 and TRBJ2-3, with 8 bases that match TRBD1. Trimming removed 1 base from V and 2 bases from J; junction bases left unmatched: 6. CDR3 length: 16 amino acids. Germline V gene sequence: CDR1 SGHRS, CDR2 YFSETQ. CDR3 nucleotides: TGCGCCAGCAGCTTGAGGACAGGGCCCCCCACAGATACGCAGTATTTT. The encoded protein is CASSLRTGPPTDTQYF.

The chain links TRBV7-9 to TRBJ1-4; D gene uncertain. Germline V gives CDR1 SEHNR, CDR2 FQNEAQ (reference sequence). Trimming left V 7 bases short and J 4 bases short, with 16 bases between. The CDR3 has 15 residues. The CDR3 DNA is TGTGCCAGCACTCTTAGGTGGGCCGATAATGAAAAACTGTTTTTT. It is translated as CASTLRWADNEKLFF.

The CDR3 reads CASSDTRGRITDTQYF. In nucleotides, the CDR3 is TGTGCCAGCAGTGATACTCGGGGGCGAATCACAGATACGCAGTATTTT. V usage is TRBV2 and J usage is TRBJ2-3; perhaps D is TRBD1 or TRBD2 (6 bases each). The CDR3 extends over 16 amino acids. Germline values: CDR1 SNHLY, CDR2 FYNNEI. The V end was cut by 3 bases, the J end by 2 bases, with 15 bases between.

This clone has more than one count but fewer than ten. The chain links TRBV2 to TRBJ2-1; the D gene is possibly TRBD2 (5 bases). The germline V and J ends were trimmed by 4 bases and 0 bases, with 13 bases remaining between them. Per germline, CDR1 SNHLY and CDR2 FYNNEI. The CDR3 spans 16 residues. The CDR3 is CASSARTGSSYNEQFF. In DNA form, the CDR3 reads TGTGCCAGCAGTGCGAGGACGGGAAGCTCCTACAATGAGCAGTTCTTC. The full variable domain, completed using reference TRBV2 and TRBJ2-1, is EPEVTQTPSHQVTQMGQEVILRCVPISNHLYFYWYRQILGQKVEFLVSFYNNEISEKSEIFDDQFSVERPDGSNFTLKIRSTKLEDSAMYFCASSARTGSSYNEQFFGPGTRLTVL.

The table lists this clone with a count of one. This chain links TRBV7-9 with TRBJ1-2; 8 bases match TRBD1. J gave up 8 bases and V 4 bases, and 12 bases lay outside the gene matches. Germline V gives CDR1 SEHNR, CDR2 FQNEAQ (reference sequence). This CDR3 has 15 amino acids. The CDR3 spells CASSSHGTGGAGYTF. DNA for the CDR3: TGTGCCAGCAGCTCACACGGGACAGGAGGAGCGGGCTACACCTTC.

This chain uses TRBV4-2 with TRBJ2-2; D gene uncertain. CDR1 LGHNA and CDR2 YNFKEQ come from the germline V gene. This CDR3 is built from 14 residues. V was clipped by 2 bases and J by 0 bases, with 4 bases between them. The CDR3 reads CASSQPTNTGELFF. The CDR3 region has the DNA TGTGCCAGCAGCCAACCGACGAACACCGGGGAGCTGTTTTTT.

The CDR3 loop is CASSFEIGHNYEQYF. The CDR3 DNA sequence: TGTGCCAGCAGTTTCGAGATAGGGCATAACTACGAGCAGTACTTC. The chain is built from TRBV28 and TRBJ2-7, with unresolved D. The germline V gene encodes CDR1 MDHEN and CDR2 SYDVKM. The CDR3 is 15 amino acids. The V end was cut by 3 bases, the J end by 3 bases, with 15 bases between.

This sequence joins TRBV7-2 and TRBJ2-1, with D maybe TRBD1 (6 bases). The CDR3 extends over 14 amino acids. The germline V gene has CDR1 SGHTA and CDR2 FQGNSA. With 2 bases removed from V and 5 bases from J, the gap between germline ends came to 10 bases. Here the CDR3 DNA reads TGTGCCAGCAGCTTAAACAGGGCAGACAATGAGCAGTTCTTC. Translated: CASSLNRADNEQFF.

J is TRBJ1-1 and V is TRBV28; tentative D call: TRBD1 (5 bases). V was pared by 2 bases and J by 5 bases, with 12 bases between. Germline V gene lookup returns CDR1 MDHEN and CDR2 SYDVKM. The CDR3 runs to 14 residues. The CDR3 is CASSLKGRWTEAFF. The CDR3 DNA is TGTGCCAGCAGTTTAAAGGGGAGGTGGACTGAAGCTTTCTTT.

The V and J genes are TRBV23-1 and TRBJ1-2; weak D call: TRBD1 (6 bases). TRBV23-1 counts as an open reading frame of uncertain function. CDR3 length: 19 amino acids. V dropped 4 bases and J dropped 1 base, with 25 bases sitting between them. Here the CDR3 reads CASSLARRTAYLNNYGYTF. Here the CDR3 DNA reads TGCGCCAGCAGTCTAGCGCGGAGGACAGCCTACCTTAATAACTATGGCTACACCTTC.

This clone showed up just a few times. The chain recombines TRBV2 with TRBJ1-4; TRBD1 matches at 8 bases. CDR3 length: 14 amino acids. Germline loops: CDR1 SNHLY, CDR2 FYNNEI. V lost 4 bases and J lost 10; bases outside the gene matches: 8. In nucleotides, the CDR3 is TGTGCCAGCAGTGGCAGGGGGCGATATGGAAAACTGTTTTTT. Its translation: CASSGRGRYGKLFF.

The chain is built from TRBV30 and TRBJ2-4; 14 nucleotides align to TRBD2. V dropped 5 bases and J dropped 12; count of bases not matched to a gene: 12. Germline V CDR1 and CDR2: GTSNPN, SVGIG (reference sequence). The CDR3 consists of 15 residues. CDR3: CAWDLGLAGGGGQYF. As DNA, the CDR3 is TGTGCCTGGGACCTCGGACTAGCGGGGGGCGGGGGTCAGTACTTC. Full variable domain (rest looked up from reference TRBV30 and TRBJ2-4): SQTIHQWPATLVQPVGSPLSLECTVEGTSNPNLYWYRQAAGRGLQLLFYSVGIGQISSEVPQNLSASRPQDRQFILSSKKLLLSDSGFYLCAWDLGLAGGGGQYFGAGTRLSVL.

The chain's CDR3 is CASSTPGKVNTEAFF. The CDR3 region has the DNA TGTGCCAGTAGTACCCCAGGAAAGGTTAACACTGAAGCTTTCTTT. The chain links TRBV19 to TRBJ1-1; D ambiguous. Germline assignment: CDR1 LNHDA and CDR2 SQIVND (reference sequence). V was pared by 4 bases and J by 2 bases, with 14 bases between. CDR3 length: 15 residues.

V usage is TRBV27 and J usage is TRBJ2-5; D is uncertain. The germline V gene encodes CDR1 MNHEY and CDR2 SMNVEV (reference sequence). V lost 5 bases and J lost 1, with 17 bases in between. The length of the CDR3 is 16 residues. The CDR3 nucleotides read TGTGCCAGCAGTCCAAGTTTCGGTATCTCCCAAGAGACCCAGTACTTC. This encodes CASSPSFGISQETQYF.

The rearrangement links TRBV5-6 to TRBJ2-7; D is possibly TRBD1 (5 bases). This CDR3 is 14 amino acids long. The V end lost 2 bases, the J end lost 2 bases, and 11 bases lay between the germline ends. Germline-derived CDR1 and CDR2 are SGHDT and YYEEEE. Here the CDR3 reads CASSFLGETYEQYF. The DNA for the CDR3 is TGTGCCAGCAGCTTTCTAGGGGAAACCTACGAGCAGTACTTC.